Shown below are 23 T cell receptor beta chains from a single sample sequenced in a study of T cells in Graves' hyperthyroidism and ophthalmopathy (dated by TCRdb to 2018 to 2020). Receptor amplification or capture employed multiplex PCR. This sample was sequenced with an Illumina HiSeq 2000. The TCR beta CDR3 regions were amplified from the RNA transcripts. For the first round of RT-PCR on the TCR CDR3, the HTBI primer set was used together with the Qiagen OneStep RT-PCR kit. Using fastp trimming at Q25 and MiXCR clonotype assembly, TCRdb reanalyzed the public sequencing data and kept in-frame beta chains. Duplicate CDR3 protein sequences are folded into a single record with the most common DNA and genes. The sample yields 210,000 or so distinct CDR3 sequences; roughly a sixth were counted once. Of the sample, 50% falls within the top ten clones. The sequenced sample consisted of blood. Source of these receptors: a man between 45 and 60 years old with Graves' hyperthyroidism.

The gene calls are TRBV20-1 and TRBJ1-2, with D unresolved. The CDR3 extends over 12 amino acids. V lost 0 bases to trimming and J lost 6 bases, with 8 bases between them. Germline CDR1 DFQATT, CDR2 SNEGSKA (reference sequence). The CDR3 reads CSARDTKDGYTF. The CDR3 DNA sequence: TGCAGTGCTAGAGACACGAAGGATGGCTACACCTTC.

The chain uses TRBV5-1 and TRBJ2-1; 8 positions agree with TRBD2. Germline V lookup: CDR1 SGHRS, CDR2 YFSETQ. Trimming at V came to 0 bases and at J to 7 bases, leaving 3 bases not matched to a gene. The CDR3 has 14 amino acids. CDR3 region: CASSLEGLVNEQFF. The CDR3 DNA is TGCGCCAGCAGCTTGGAGGGACTAGTAAATGAGCAGTTCTTC.

The genes are TRBV5-8 and TRBJ2-7, with D perhaps TRBD1 (5 bases). The ends were cut back, 1 base at V and 5 bases at J, with 13 bases in the middle. The germline V gene has CDR1 SGHTS and CDR2 YDEGEE. CDR3 length: 14 residues. The CDR3 loop is CASSLRGREDEQYF. The DNA for the CDR3 is TGTGCCAGCAGCTTGAGGGGCCGAGAGGACGAGCAGTACTTC.

This sequence joins TRBV5-6 and TRBJ2-3, with unresolved D. The germline V and J ends were trimmed by 1 base and 2 bases, with 8 bases remaining between them. The germline V gene has CDR1 SGHDT and CDR2 YYEEEE. There are 14 residues in the CDR3. The CDR3 nucleotides read TGTGCCAGCAGCTTGTACGGCGACACAGATACGCAGTATTTT. This codes for CASSLYGDTDTQYF.

This clonotype turned up a few times. The J gene is TRBJ1-1, the V gene TRBV20-1; a weak D match, TRBD1 (5 bases). Germline V lookup: CDR1 DFQATT, CDR2 SNEGSKA (reference sequence). CDR3 length equals 17 residues. V shed 0 bases and J shed 0 bases, with 17 bases lying between them. The CDR3: CSAREGEFGVMNTEAFF. CDR3 DNA: TGCAGTGCTAGAGAAGGGGAATTTGGGGTTATGAACACTGAAGCTTTCTTT.

The chain joins TRBV7-3 to TRBJ2-2, with TRBD2 identical over 8 bases. V lost 4 bases and J lost 6; bases outside the gene matches: 7. This CDR3 spans 15 amino acids. Germline V lookup: CDR1 SGHTA, CDR2 FQGTGA. The CDR3 protein is CASSSDPGGAGELFF. CDR3 DNA sequence: TGTGCCAGCAGCTCCGACCCGGGGGGGGCCGGGGAGCTGTTTTTT.

This clonotype was seen repeatedly, ten times or more. This chain connects TRBV10-1 to TRBJ2-3; the D gene is possibly TRBD2 (6 bases). This CDR3 spans 16 amino acids. The germline gives CDR1 WNHNN, CDR2 SYGVQD (reference sequence). Deletions cut 0 bases from V and 3 bases from J, with 13 bases between. CDR3: CASSESKGLATDTQYF. The CDR3 DNA sequence: TGCGCCAGCAGTGAGTCGAAGGGGCTAGCGACAGATACGCAGTATTTT.

This clonotype was seen ten or more times. This chain uses TRBV28 with TRBJ1-1; TRBD1 agrees at 7 bases. From germline, CDR1 is MDHEN and CDR2 SYDVKM. The CDR3 is 15 amino acids. The ends lost 6 bases at V and 0 bases at J; junction bases unmatched: 7. The CDR3 DNA reads as TGTGCCAGCAGCATAATGGGACAGATGAACACTGAAGCTTTCTTT. This codes for CASSIMGQMNTEAFF.

This clonotype was detected ten times or more. The chain combines TRBV11-1 with TRBJ2-1; TRBD2 matches 7 bases. The CDR3 has 13 residues. CDR1 SGHAT and CDR2 FQDESV come from the germline V gene (reference sequence). The V gene end was trimmed by 5 bases and the J gene end by 8 bases; junction bases not matched to a gene: 6. The CDR3 protein is CASSVRLADEQFF. The CDR3 region has the DNA TGTGCCAGCAGCGTCCGACTAGCCGATGAGCAGTTCTTC.

This clonotype was counted at least ten times. The gene calls are TRBV2 and TRBJ2-3; D is uncertain. Germline CDR1 is SNHLY and CDR2 is FYNNEI. Trimming took off 6 bases at V and 6 bases at J, with 7 bases between the two ends. The CDR3 runs to 11 residues. The CDR3 DNA sequence: TGTGCCAGCAGCAAGAGGGATACGCAGTATTTT. This codes for CASSKRDTQYF.

This clonotype was counted at least ten times. The CDR3 sequence: CAWSVLLGLSSYNSPLHF. The CDR3 DNA reads TGTGCCTGGAGTGTACTGCTGGGATTGAGCTCCTATAATTCACCCCTCCACTTT. The chain links TRBV30 to TRBJ1-6; D is unresolved. The CDR3 is 18 residues long. The germline gives CDR1 GTSNPN, CDR2 SVGIG (reference sequence). V shed 0 bases and J shed 0 bases, with 15 bases lying between them.

Ten or more counts support this clonotype. This rearrangement joins TRBV20-1 to TRBJ2-3, with 10 bases fitting TRBD2. The CDR3 runs to 15 residues. The V and J ends lost 1 base and 3 bases, in that order; junction bases with no gene match: 4. Germline V gene data show CDR1 as DFQATT and CDR2 as SNEGSKA (reference sequence). In DNA form, the CDR3 reads TGCAGTGCTAGAGGGCCGGGACTAGCGACAGATACGCAGTATTTT. This sequence encodes CSARGPGLATDTQYF.

At least ten counts were recorded for this clonotype. The chain combines TRBV3-1 with TRBJ2-5; D assignment may be TRBD1 or TRBD2 (6 bases each). The CDR3 is 14 residues long. The V end lost 5 bases, the J end lost 5 bases, and 15 bases lay between the germline ends. The germline CDR1 and CDR2 sequences are LGHDT and YNNKEL (reference sequence). The CDR3 nucleotides read TGTGCCAGCAGCTCGCGGGAAAGGGGGGAGACCCAGTACTTC. Amino acid sequence: CASSSRERGETQYF.

This clonotype was counted many times. The rearrangement joins TRBV5-1 to TRBJ2-7, with TRBD1 identical over 7 bases. From germline, CDR1 is SGHRS and CDR2 YFSETQ. Unmatched junction bases numbered 3, after V lost 0 bases and J lost 0 bases. CDR3 length: 15 amino acids. The CDR3 DNA is TGCGCCAGCAGCTTGGGGGGGACAGTCTCCTACGAGCAGTACTTC. It translates to CASSLGGTVSYEQYF.

The V call is TRBV11-3, the J call TRBJ1-1; D is ambiguous. Trimming shortened V by 0 bases and J by 0 bases, and 5 bases separated the two germline ends. Looked up from germline, CDR1 is SGHNT and CDR2 is YENEEA. The CDR3 runs to 14 residues. Here the CDR3 reads CASSLDTMNTEAFF. The DNA for the CDR3 is TGTGCCAGCAGCTTAGACACCATGAACACTGAAGCTTTCTTT.

This clonotype was counted at least ten times. This chain connects TRBV28 to TRBJ2-4, with D maybe TRBD1 (6 bases). The CDR3 runs 14 residues. Per the germline V gene, CDR1 is MDHEN and CDR2 is SYDVKM. V lost 6 bases and J lost 8, with 17 bases in between. The CDR3 loop is CASRATGNRHIQYF. CDR3 nucleotide sequence: TGTGCCAGCAGGGCTACAGGGAATAGACACATTCAGTACTTC.

The table lists this clonotype with many counts. The chain recombines TRBV18 with TRBJ1-5; D unresolved. CDR1 is KGHSH, CDR2 LQKENI, per germline. The ends were cut back, 8 bases at V and 7 bases at J, with 15 bases in the middle. This CDR3 has 13 residues. CDR3 bases: TGTGCCAGCCGTCACCGTAATGGGCAGCCCCAGCATTTT. This encodes CASRHRNGQPQHF. The full variable domain, its missing parts supplied by reference TRBV18 and TRBJ1-5, is NAGVMQNPRHLVRRRGQEARLRCSPMKGHSHVYWYRQLPEEGLKFMVYLQKENIIDESGMPKERFSAEFPKEGPSILRIQQVVRGDSAAYFCASRHRNGQPQHFGDGTRLSIL.

This clonotype was recorded many times. The V call is TRBV5-1, the J call TRBJ2-1; D is tentatively TRBD1 or TRBD2 (5 bases each). The V and J ends lost 0 bases and 7 bases respectively, with 11 bases between them. Looked up from germline, CDR1 is SGHRS and CDR2 is YFSETQ. The CDR3 extends over 14 amino acids. The CDR3 here is CASSLDSWGNEQFF. CDR3 DNA: TGCGCCAGCAGCTTGGATAGCTGGGGGAATGAGCAGTTCTTC.

This clonotype has at least ten counts. The chain combines TRBV20-1 with TRBJ2-2, with D possibly being TRBD1 (7 bases). Trimming cost V 6 bases and J 10 bases, with 24 bases left between them. This CDR3 contains 15 residues. The germline CDR1 and CDR2 sequences are DFQATT and SNEGSKA (reference sequence). In nucleotides, the CDR3 is TGCAGTGCCTTTCGACAGGGAGGATTGGTCGAGGAGCTGTTTTTT. Translation: CSAFRQGGLVEELFF.

This clonotype was found many times. This chain joins TRBV28 and TRBJ1-4; no clear D gene. CDR1 MDHEN and CDR2 SYDVKM come from the germline V gene. V was shortened by 6 bases and J by 0 bases, with 14 bases between the two germline ends. CDR3 length equals 16 residues. The CDR3 DNA reads TGTGCCAGCAGCCCGCCGGGAACTGCAACTAATGAAAAACTGTTTTTT. As protein: CASSPPGTATNEKLFF.

About this clonotype itself: A junction boundary mismatches the germline segment, possibly from a read error. This rearrangement joins TRBV28 to TRBJ2-2, with D unclear. The CDR3 has 15 amino acids. Per the germline V gene, CDR1 is MDHEN and CDR2 is SYDVKM. The DNA of the CDR3 is TGTGCCAGAAGTTTGAGAGGAGCGAACACCGGGGAGCTGTTTTTT. Translated: CARSLRGANTGELFF.

The chain couples TRBV30 to TRBJ2-1, with D possibly being TRBD1 (6 bases). CDR1 GTSNPN and CDR2 SVGIG come from the germline V gene (reference sequence). V dropped 0 bases and J dropped 10 bases, with 10 bases sitting between them. The CDR3 contains 12 residues. The DNA for the CDR3 is TGTGCCTGGAGTGTATTCAGGGGCGAGCAGTTCTTC. It codes for CAWSVFRGEQFF.

The chain couples TRBV5-1 to TRBJ1-5; 8 nucleotides match TRBD1. Unmatched junction bases numbered 10, after V lost 8 bases and J lost 6 bases. The germline V gene encodes CDR1 SGHRS and CDR2 YFSETQ. CDR3 length: 14 amino acids. The CDR3 DNA sequence: TGCGCCAGAGGGAAGACAGGGGAGATTCAGCCCCAGCATTTT. Translated: CARGKTGEIQPQHF. Full variable domain (missing parts from reference TRBV5-1 and TRBJ1-5): KAGVTQTPRYLIKTRGQQVTLSCSPISGHRSVSWYQQTPGQGLQFLFEYFSETQRNKGNFPGRFSGRQFSNSRSEMNVSTLELGDSALYLCARGKTGEIQPQHFGDGTRLSIL.